Given below is one T cell receptor beta chain in context. The primer mix had 60 Vbeta and 13 Jbeta primers. Here immunoSEQ multiplex PCR was the method, and the copy in TCRdb shows in-frame clones only, minus some. In all, the sample yields about 46,000 clones. This record comes from a study of cytomegalovirus exposure and HLA in healthy donors. V shed 4 bases and J shed 4 bases, with 8 bases lying between them. In germline, CDR1 is SNHLY, CDR2 FYNNEI. This CDR3 is 13 amino acids long. The sequence was obtained from a woman aged 40-49 years in good health and CMV-seronegative. The sample comprised PBMCs. This chain uses TRBV2 with TRBJ2-1; maybe TRBD2 (6 bases). The CDR3 coding sequence is TGTGCCAGCAGTGGACTAGGATACAATGAGCAGTTCTTC. Its protein is CASSGLGYNEQFF.